This T cell receptor beta chain was sequenced for a study of OX40 agonist ivuxolimab in advanced cancers. Turning to the overall study: Ivuxolimab was a fully human IgG2 agonistic monoclonal antibody targeting the costimulatory receptor OX40 (CD134). Intravenous ivuxolimab was administered to patients every 2 weeks at six dose levels: 0.01, 0.1, 0.3, 1.5, 3 and 10 mg/kg. Of the approximately 50 dose-escalation patients, hepatocellular carcinoma was present in about 20, melanoma in approximately 15, renal cell carcinoma in 9 and head and neck cancer in 9. In the dose-escalation cohort, about four fifths of patients were male, and the mean age was roughly 60 years with a range of roughly 23 to 79. Patients were allowed to have had prior anti-PD-1, anti-PD-L1 or anti-CTLA-4 therapy, and approximately 40% of the dose-escalation patients had previously received checkpoint inhibitors. Partial responses occurred in three dose-escalation patients, of whom one had hepatocellular carcinoma and two had cutaneous melanoma. The point of sequencing TCRbeta in the periphery was to test whether ivuxolimab changed TCR sequence diversity and drove clonal T-cell expansion. The paper covers the monotherapy dose-escalation part of the phase I ivuxolimab trial, which included N ≈ 52 patients.

This clone was counted between two and nine times. No cognate antigen has been identified for it. No much larger clonotype is one base removed from it; base qualities were not supplied. The research as a whole found: At doses of 0.1 to 3.0 mg/kg, clonal expansion of both CD4+ and CD8+ T cells in blood was seen between baseline and week 6. Low levels of normalized T-cell clonal expansion were also seen in some patients who did not respond. The antigen specificity of the clonally expanded peripheral T cells was not determined. In partial responders in the 0.1-3.0 mg/kg groups, normalized peripheral clonal expansion was found to be among the lowest, especially among CD8+ T cells. After ivuxolimab, expanded clones were on average more numerous among CD8+ T cells than among CD4+ T cells.

Patients with a history of autoimmune disease or receiving systemic immunosuppression were excluded from the trial. Peripheral blood for TCR sequencing was collected from all dose cohorts at baseline, on cycle 4 day 1, and on cycle 7 day 1. The samples were taken from a phase I, first-in-human, multicenter, open-label dose-escalation trial of ivuxolimab. Adults with locally advanced or metastatic melanoma, renal cell carcinoma, hepatocellular carcinoma or head and neck squamous cell carcinoma were enrolled in the trial. CD4+ and CD8+ T cells were sorted separately from peripheral blood before TCR sequencing. To sequence the TCRbeta CDR3 region, genomic DNA was isolated from the sorted cells. TCRbeta CDR3 regions were sequenced using the immunoSEQ Assay. The immuneACCESS repertoire file appears here via TCRdb, limited to in-frame rearrangements. These files lack a portion of the clones; in checked studies, under half of the deficit traces to unresolved V genes, and the cause of the others is not known. The sample yields 40,000 to 60,000 clones; about 88% were counted once. The ten largest make up 1.6% of the sample.

The cysteine opens and the phenylalanine closes a CDR3 of 12 amino acids. Just CDR3 DNA is preserved here, 36 bases in frame from base 1. CDR1 and CDR2, looked up from the germline V gene, are KGHSH and LQKENI. V ends up 8 bases short and J 5 bases short, with an unmatched junction base count of 5. The sequenced sample was CD4+ or CD8+ T cells sorted from blood, obtained in a trial of the OX40 agonist ivuxolimab. The V and J genes are TRBV18 and TRBJ1-1; TRBD1 agrees with 7 junctional bases. This TCR was recovered from an adult with an advanced solid tumor such as melanoma, head and neck, liver or kidney cancer. The DNA reads as follows: TGTGCCAGCACCGGCAGGGGGACTGAAGCTTTCTTT. The resulting protein is CASTGRGTEAFF.